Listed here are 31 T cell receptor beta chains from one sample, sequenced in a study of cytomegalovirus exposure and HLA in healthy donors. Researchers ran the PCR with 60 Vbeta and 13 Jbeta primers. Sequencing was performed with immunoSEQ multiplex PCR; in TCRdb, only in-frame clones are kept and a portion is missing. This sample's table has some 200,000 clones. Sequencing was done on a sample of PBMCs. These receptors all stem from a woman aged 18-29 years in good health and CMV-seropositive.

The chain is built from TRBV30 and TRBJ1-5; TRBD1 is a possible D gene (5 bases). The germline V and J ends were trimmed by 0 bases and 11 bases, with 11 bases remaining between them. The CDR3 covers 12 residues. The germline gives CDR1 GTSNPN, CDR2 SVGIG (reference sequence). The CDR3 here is CAWSVSGGAQHF. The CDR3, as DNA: TGTGCCTGGAGTGTAAGCGGGGGGGCCCAGCATTTT.

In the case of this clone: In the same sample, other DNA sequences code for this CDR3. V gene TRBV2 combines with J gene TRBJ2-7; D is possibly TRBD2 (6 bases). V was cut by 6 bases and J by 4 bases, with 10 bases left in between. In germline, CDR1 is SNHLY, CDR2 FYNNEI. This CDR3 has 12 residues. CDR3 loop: CASSGGPYEQYF. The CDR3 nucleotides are TGTGCCAGCAGCGGGGGACCTTACGAGCAGTACTTC.

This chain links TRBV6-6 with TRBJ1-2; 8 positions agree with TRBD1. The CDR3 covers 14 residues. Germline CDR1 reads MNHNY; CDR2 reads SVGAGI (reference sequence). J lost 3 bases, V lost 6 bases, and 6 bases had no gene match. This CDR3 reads CASRLTGGDYGYTF. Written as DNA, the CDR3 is TGTGCCAGCAGGTTAACAGGGGGAGACTATGGCTACACCTTC.

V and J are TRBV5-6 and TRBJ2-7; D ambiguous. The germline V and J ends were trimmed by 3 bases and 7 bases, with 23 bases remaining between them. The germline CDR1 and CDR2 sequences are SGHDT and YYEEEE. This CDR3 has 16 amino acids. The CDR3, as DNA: TGTGCCAGCAGCTCCCGCAGACTCGTAAACGTTCGAGAGCAGTACTTC. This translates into CASSSRRLVNVREQYF.

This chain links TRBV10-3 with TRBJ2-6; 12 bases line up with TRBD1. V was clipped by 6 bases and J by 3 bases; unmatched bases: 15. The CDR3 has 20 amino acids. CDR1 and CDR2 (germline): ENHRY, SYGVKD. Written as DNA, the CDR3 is TGTGCCATCAGCGCACCGATCCCGGGACAGGGGGCGTTTGGGGCCAACGTCCTGACTTTC. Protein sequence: CAISAPIPGQGAFGANVLTF.

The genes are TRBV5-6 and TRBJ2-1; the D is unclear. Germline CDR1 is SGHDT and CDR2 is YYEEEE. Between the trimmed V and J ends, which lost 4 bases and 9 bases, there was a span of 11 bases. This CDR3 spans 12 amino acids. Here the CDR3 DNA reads TGTGCCAGCAGCCTGAACGAGCGTGAGCAGTTCTTC. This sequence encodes CASSLNEREQFF.

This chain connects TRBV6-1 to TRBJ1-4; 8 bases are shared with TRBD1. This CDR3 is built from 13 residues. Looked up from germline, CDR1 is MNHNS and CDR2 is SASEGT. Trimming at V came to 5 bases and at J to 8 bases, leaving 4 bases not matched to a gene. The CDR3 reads CASSRQGYEKLFF. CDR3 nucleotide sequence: TGTGCCAGCAGTCGACAGGGGTACGAAAAACTGTTTTTT.

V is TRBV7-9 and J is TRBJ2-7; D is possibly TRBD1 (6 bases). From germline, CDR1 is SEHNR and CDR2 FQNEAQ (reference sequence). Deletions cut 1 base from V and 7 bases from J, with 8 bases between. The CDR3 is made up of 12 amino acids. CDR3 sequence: CASSLGGLEQYF. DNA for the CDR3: TGTGCCAGCAGCTTAGGGGGGCTTGAGCAGTACTTC.

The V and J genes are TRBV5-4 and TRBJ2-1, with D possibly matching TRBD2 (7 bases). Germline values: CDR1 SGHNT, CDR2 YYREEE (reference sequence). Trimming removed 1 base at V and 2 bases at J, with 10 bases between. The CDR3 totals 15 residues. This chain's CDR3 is CASSLTGGPYNEQFF. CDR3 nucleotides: TGTGCCAGCAGCTTGACCGGGGGGCCCTACAATGAGCAGTTCTTC.

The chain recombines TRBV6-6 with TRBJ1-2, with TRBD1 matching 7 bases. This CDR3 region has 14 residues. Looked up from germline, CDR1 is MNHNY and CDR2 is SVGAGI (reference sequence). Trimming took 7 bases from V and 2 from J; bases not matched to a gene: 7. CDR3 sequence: CASTLLGQNYGYTF. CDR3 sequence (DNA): TGTGCCAGCACCCTACTGGGACAGAACTATGGCTACACCTTC.

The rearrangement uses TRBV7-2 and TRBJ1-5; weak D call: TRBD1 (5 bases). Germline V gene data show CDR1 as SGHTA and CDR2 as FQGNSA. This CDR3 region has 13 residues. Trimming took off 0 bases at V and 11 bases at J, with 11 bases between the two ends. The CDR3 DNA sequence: TGTGCCAGCAGCTTAGCATGGCAGACAGCCCAGCATTTT. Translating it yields CASSLAWQTAQHF.

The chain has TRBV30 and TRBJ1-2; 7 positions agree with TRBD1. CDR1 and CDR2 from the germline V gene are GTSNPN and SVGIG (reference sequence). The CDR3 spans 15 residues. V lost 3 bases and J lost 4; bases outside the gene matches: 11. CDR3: CAWRQTGVTGYGYTF. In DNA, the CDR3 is TGTGCCTGGAGGCAAACAGGGGTCACGGGCTATGGCTACACCTTC.

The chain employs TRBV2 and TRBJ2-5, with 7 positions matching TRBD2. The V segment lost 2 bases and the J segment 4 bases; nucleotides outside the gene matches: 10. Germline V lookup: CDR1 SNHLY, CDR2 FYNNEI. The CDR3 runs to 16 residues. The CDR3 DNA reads TGTGCCAGCAGTGAATCGGGAGGAGCGGGAAGAGAGACCCAGTACTTC. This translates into CASSESGGAGRETQYF.

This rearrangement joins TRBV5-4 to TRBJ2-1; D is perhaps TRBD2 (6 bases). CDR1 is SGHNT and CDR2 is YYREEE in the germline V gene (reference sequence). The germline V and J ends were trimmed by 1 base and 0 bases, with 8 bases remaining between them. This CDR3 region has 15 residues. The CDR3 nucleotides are TGTGCCAGCAGCTTGACTAGCAGCTCCTACAATGAGCAGTTCTTC. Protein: CASSLTSSSYNEQFF.

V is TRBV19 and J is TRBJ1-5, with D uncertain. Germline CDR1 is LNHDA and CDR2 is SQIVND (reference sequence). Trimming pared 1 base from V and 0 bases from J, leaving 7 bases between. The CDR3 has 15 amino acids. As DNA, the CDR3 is TGTGCCAGTAGTATAGGACTGTATAGCAATCAGCCCCAGCATTTT. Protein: CASSIGLYSNQPQHF.

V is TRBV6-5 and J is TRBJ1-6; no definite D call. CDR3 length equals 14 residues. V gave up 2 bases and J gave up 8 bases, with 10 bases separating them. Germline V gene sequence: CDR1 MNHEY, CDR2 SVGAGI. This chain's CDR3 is CASSYGPRDSPLHF. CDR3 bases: TGTGCCAGCAGTTACGGTCCTCGCGATTCACCCCTCCACTTT.

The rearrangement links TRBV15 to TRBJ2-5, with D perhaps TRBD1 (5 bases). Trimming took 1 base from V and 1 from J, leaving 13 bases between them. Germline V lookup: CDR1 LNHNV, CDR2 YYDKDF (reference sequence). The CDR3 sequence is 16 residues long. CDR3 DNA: TGTGCCACCAGCAGAGGGACGAGACAGTTCCAAGAGACCCAGTACTTC. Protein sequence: CATSRGTRQFQETQYF.

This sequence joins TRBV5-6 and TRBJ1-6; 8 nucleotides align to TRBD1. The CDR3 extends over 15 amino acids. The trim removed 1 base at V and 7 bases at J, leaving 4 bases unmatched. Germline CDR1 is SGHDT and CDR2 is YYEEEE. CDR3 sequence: CASSLRQGWNSPLHF. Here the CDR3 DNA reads TGTGCCAGCAGCTTGAGACAGGGGTGGAATTCACCCCTCCACTTT.

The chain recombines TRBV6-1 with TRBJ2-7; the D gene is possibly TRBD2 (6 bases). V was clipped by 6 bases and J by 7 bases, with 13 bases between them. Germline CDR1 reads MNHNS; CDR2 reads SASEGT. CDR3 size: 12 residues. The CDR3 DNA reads TGTGCCAGCAGCGCCCCCGGGGGAGAGCAGTACTTC. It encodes CASSAPGGEQYF.

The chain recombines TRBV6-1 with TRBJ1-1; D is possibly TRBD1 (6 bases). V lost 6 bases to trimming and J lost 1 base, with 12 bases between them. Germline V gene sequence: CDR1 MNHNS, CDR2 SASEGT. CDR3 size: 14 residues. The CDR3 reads CASRTGQGNTEAFF. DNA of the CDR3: TGTGCCAGCAGGACAGGACAAGGGAACACTGAAGCTTTCTTT.

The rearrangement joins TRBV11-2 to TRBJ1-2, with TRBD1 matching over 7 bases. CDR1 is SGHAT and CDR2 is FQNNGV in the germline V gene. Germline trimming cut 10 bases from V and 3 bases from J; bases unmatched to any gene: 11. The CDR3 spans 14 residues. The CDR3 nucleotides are TGTGCCATCCCGACCGGCGGGACAGACTATGGCTACACCTTC. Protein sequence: CAIPTGGTDYGYTF.

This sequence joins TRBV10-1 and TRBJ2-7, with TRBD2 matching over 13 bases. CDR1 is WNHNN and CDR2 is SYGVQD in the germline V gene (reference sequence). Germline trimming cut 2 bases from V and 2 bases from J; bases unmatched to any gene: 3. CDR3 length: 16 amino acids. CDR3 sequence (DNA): TGCGCCAGCAGTGAGGGACTAGCGGGAGCCGCCTACGAGCAGTACTTC. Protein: CASSEGLAGAAYEQYF.

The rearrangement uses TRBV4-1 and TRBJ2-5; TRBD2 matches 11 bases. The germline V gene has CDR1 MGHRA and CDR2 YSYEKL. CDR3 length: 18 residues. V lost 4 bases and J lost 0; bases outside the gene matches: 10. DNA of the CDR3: TGCGCCAGCAGCCCAAGGGGACTAGCGGATCCGTACCAAGAGACCCAGTACTTC. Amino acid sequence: CASSPRGLADPYQETQYF.

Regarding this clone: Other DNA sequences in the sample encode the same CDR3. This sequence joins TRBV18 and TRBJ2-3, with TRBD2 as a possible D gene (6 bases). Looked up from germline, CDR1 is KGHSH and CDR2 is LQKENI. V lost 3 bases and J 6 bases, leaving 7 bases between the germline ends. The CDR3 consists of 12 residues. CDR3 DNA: TGTGCCAGCTCACCGCGGGGCGATACGCAGTATTTT. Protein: CASSPRGDTQYF.

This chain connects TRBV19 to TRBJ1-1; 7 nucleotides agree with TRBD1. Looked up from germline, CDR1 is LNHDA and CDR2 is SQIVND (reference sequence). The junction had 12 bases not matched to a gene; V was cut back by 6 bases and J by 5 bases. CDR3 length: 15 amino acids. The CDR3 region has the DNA TGTGCCAGTAGCCCTTGGACAGGCCTCCAGACTGAAGCTTTCTTT. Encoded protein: CASSPWTGLQTEAFF.

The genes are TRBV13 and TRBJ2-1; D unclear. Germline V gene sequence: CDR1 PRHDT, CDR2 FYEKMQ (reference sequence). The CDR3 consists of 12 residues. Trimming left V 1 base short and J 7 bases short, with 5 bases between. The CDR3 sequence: CASSLVLNEQFF. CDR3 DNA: TGTGCCAGCAGCTTAGTGCTAAATGAGCAGTTCTTC.

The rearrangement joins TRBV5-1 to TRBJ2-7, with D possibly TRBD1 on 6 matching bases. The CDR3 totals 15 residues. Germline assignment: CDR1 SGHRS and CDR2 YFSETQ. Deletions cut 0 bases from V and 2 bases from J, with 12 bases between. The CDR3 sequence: CASSLEGQGTYEQYF. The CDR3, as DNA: TGCGCCAGCAGCTTGGAGGGGCAGGGGACCTACGAGCAGTACTTC.

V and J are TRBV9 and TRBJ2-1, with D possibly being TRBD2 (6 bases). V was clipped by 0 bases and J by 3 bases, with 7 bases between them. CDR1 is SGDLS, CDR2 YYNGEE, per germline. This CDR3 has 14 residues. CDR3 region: CASSVVGGYNEQFF. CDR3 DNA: TGTGCCAGCAGCGTAGTCGGGGGCTACAATGAGCAGTTCTTC.

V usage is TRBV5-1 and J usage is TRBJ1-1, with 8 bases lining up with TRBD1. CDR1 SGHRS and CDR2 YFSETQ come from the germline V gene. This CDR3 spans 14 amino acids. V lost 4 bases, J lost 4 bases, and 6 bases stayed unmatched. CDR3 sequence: CASSVGQGSTEAFF. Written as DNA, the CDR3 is TGCGCCAGCAGCGTTGGACAGGGCAGCACTGAAGCTTTCTTT.

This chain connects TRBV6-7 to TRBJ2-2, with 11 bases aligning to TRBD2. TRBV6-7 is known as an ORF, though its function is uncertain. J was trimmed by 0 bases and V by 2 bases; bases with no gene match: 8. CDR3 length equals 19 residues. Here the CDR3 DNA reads TGTGCCAGCAGTTACCCCTTTAATAGCGGGGGGGCGAACACCGGGGAGCTGTTTTTT. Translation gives CASSYPFNSGGANTGELFF.

The CDR3 region is CSVAGNSNQPQHF. For the CDR3, the DNA is TGCAGCGTTGCGGGGAATAGCAATCAGCCCCAGCATTTT. This rearrangement joins TRBV29-1 to TRBJ1-5; no firm D call. CDR1 and CDR2 from the germline V gene are SQVTM and ANQGSEA. Trimming removed 4 bases from V and 0 bases from J, with 7 bases in between. The CDR3 consists of 13 residues.